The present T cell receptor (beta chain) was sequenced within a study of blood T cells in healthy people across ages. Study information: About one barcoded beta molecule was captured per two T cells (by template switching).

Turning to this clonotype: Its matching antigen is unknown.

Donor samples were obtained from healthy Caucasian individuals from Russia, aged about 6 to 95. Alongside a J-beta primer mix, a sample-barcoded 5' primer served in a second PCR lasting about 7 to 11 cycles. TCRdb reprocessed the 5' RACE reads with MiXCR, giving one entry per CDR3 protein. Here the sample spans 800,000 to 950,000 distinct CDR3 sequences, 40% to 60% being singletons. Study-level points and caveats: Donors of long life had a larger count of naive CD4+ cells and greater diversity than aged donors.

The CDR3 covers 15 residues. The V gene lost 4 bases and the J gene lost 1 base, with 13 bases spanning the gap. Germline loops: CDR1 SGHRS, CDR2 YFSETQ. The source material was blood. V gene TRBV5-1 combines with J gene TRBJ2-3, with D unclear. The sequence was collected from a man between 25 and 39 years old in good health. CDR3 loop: CASSPDSSRTDTQYF. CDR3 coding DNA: TGCGCCAGCAGCCCGGATAGTTCTCGCACAGATACGCAGTATTTT.